This record concerns one T cell receptor (beta chain) sequence. Germline CDR1 reads SGHTA; CDR2 reads FQGTGA. The CDR3 consists of 14 residues. V was clipped by 4 bases and J by 3 bases; unmatched bases: 3. Clones were sequenced by immunoSEQ multiplex PCR, and TCRdb holds only the in-frame ones, with some missing. The sample consists of approximately 270,000 clones, about nine tenths of them appearing once. This specimen belongs to a study of blood T cell repertoires in COVID-19. Study information: In each case, the material was cDNA or gDNA derived from T cells, B-cell-depleted T cells, or PBMCs.

The sequenced sample was peripheral blood. The V call is TRBV7-3, the J call TRBJ2-3, with 8 bases matching TRBD2. This TCR was recovered from a man between 50 and 59 years old with acute or convalescent COVID-19. CDR3 nucleotide sequence: TGTGCCAGCAGCTCCGCGGGGGGTACAGATACGCAGTATTTT. This encodes CASSSAGGTDTQYF.